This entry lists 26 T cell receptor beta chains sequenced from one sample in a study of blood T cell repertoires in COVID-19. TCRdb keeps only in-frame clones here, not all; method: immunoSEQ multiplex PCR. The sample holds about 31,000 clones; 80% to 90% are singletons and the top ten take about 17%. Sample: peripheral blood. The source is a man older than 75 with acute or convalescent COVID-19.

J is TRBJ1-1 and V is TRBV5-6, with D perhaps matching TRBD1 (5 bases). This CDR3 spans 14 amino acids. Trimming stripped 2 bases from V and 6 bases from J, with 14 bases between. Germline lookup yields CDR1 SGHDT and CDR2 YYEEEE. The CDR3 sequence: CASSLTTGAAEAFF. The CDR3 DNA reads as TGTGCCAGCAGCTTAACCACTGGGGCCGCTGAAGCTTTCTTT.

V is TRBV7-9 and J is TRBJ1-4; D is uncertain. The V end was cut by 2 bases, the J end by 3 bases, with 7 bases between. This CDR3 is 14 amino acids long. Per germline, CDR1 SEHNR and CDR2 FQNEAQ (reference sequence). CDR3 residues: CASSLSLPNEKLFF. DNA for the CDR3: TGTGCCAGCAGCTTAAGCCTGCCTAATGAAAAACTGTTTTTT.

The CDR3 DNA reads as TGTGCCACCAGCCGCGAGGGTGAGTACGAGCAGTACTTC. This codes for CATSREGEYEQYF. This chain links TRBV15 with TRBJ2-7; TRBD2 is a possible D gene (5 bases). CDR3 length: 13 amino acids. V was pared by 5 bases and J by 4 bases, with 12 bases between. Germline V lookup: CDR1 LNHNV, CDR2 YYDKDF (reference sequence).

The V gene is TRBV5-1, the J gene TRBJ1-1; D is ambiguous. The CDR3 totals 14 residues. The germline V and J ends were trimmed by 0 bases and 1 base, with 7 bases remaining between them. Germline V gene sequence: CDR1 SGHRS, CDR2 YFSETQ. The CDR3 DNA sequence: TGCGCCAGCAGCTTGGAAACAGAGAACACTGAAGCTTTCTTT. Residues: CASSLETENTEAFF.

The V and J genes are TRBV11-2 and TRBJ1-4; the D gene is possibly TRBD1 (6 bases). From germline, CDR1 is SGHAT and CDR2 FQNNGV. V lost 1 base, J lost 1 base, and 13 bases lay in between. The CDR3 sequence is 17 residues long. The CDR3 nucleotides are TGTGCCAGCAGCTTAGGTCGGGGGGCGTTAACTAATGAAAAACTGTTTTTT. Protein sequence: CASSLGRGALTNEKLFF.

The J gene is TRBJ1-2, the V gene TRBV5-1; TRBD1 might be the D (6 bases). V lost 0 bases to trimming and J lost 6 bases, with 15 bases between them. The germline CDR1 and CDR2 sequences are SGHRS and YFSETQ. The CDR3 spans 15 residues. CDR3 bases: TGCGCCAGCAGCTTGGCGCAGGGGTATATCAATGGCTACACCTTC. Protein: CASSLAQGYINGYTF.

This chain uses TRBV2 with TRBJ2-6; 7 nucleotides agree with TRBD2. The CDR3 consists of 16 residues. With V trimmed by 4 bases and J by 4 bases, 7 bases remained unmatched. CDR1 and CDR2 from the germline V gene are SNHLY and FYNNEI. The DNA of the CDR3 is TGTGCCAGCAGTGGGGAGGGCCGGACGGGGGCCAACGTCCTGACTTTC. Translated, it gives CASSGEGRTGANVLTF.

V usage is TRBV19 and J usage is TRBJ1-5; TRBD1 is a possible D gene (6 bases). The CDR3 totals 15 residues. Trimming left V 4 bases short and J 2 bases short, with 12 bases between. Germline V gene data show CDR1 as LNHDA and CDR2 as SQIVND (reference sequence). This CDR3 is CASSTQQGGNQPQHF. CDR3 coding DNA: TGTGCCAGTAGTACCCAACAGGGTGGCAATCAGCCCCAGCATTTT.

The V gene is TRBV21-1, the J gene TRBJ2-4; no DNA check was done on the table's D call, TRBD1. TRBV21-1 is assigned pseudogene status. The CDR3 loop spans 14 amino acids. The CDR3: CASTLDRGGIIQYF. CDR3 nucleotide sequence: TGTGCCAGCACCCTTGACAGGGGTGGGATAATTCAGTACTTC.

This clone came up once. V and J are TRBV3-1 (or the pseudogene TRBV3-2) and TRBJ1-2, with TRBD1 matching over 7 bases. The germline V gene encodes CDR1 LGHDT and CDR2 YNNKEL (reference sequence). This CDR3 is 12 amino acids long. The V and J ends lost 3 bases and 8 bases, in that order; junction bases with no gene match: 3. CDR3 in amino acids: CASSQTGSGYTF. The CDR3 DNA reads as TGTGCCAGCAGCCAGACAGGGAGCGGCTACACCTTC.

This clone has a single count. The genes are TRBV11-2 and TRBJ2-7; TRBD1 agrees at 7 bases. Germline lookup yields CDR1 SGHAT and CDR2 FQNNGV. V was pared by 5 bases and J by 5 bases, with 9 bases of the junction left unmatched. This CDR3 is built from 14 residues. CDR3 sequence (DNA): TGTGCCAGCAGCCACAACGTCAGGGGGAACGAGCAGTACTTC. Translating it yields CASSHNVRGNEQYF.

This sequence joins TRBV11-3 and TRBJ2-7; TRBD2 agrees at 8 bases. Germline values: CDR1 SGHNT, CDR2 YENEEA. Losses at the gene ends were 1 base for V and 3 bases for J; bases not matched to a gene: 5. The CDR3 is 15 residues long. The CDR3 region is CASSLGTSGIYEQYF. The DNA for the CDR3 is TGTGCCAGCAGCTTAGGTACTAGCGGCATCTACGAGCAGTACTTC.

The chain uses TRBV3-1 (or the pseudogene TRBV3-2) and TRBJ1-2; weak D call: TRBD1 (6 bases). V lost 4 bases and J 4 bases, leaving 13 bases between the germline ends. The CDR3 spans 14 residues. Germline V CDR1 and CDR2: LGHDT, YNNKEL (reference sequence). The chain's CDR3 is CASSLTGISYGYTF. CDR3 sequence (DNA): TGTGCCAGCAGCCTGACAGGAATCAGCTATGGCTACACCTTC.

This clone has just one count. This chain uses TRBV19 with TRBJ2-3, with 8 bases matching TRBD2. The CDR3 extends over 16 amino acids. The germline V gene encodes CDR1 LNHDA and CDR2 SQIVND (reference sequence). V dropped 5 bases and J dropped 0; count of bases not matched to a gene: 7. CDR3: CASSATSGFSTDTQYF. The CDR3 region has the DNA TGTGCCAGTAGTGCTACTAGCGGCTTTAGCACAGATACGCAGTATTTT.

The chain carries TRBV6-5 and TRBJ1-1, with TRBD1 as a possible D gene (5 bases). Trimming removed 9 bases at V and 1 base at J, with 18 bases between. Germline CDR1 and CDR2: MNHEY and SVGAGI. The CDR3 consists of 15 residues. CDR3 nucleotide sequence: TGTGCCAGTCGGCAGCAGGGAGGTTGGAACACTGAAGCTTTCTTT. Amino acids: CASRQQGGWNTEAFF.

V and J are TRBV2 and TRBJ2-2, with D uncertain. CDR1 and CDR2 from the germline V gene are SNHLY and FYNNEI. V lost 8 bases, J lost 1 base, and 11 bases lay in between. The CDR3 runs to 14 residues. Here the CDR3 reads CASRSRMNTGELFF. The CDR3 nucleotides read TGTGCCAGCCGGTCCCGTATGAACACCGGGGAGCTGTTTTTT.

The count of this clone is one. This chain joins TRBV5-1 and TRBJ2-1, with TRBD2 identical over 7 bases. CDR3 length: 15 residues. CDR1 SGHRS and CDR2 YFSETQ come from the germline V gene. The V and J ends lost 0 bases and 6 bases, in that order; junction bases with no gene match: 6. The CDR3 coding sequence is TGCGCCAGCAGCTTGGTAAGCGGGGAGGTCAATGAGCAGTTCTTC. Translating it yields CASSLVSGEVNEQFF.

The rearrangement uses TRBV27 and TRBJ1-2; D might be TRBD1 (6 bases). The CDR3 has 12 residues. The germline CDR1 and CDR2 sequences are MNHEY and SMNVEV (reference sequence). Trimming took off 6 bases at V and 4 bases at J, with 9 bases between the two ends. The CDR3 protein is CASRRGLYGYTF. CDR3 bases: TGTGCCAGCAGGCGGGGGCTCTATGGCTACACCTTC.

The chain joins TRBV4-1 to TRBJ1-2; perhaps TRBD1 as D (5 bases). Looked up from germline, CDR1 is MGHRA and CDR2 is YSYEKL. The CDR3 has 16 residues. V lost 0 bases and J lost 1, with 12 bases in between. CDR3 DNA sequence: TGCGCCAGCAGCCAAGAGGGGTCGGGGGTTAACTATGGCTACACCTTC. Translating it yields CASSQEGSGVNYGYTF.

The CDR3 coding sequence is TGTGCCAGCAGCCATACCGGGACAGGGCTTCGAGGAGCTTTCTTT. This translates into CASSHTGTGLRGAFF. The chain recombines TRBV6-5 with TRBJ1-1; 9 bases fit TRBD1. Germline CDR1 and CDR2: MNHEY and SVGAGI. The CDR3 is 15 amino acids. The V and J ends lost 6 bases and 10 bases, in that order; junction bases with no gene match: 15.

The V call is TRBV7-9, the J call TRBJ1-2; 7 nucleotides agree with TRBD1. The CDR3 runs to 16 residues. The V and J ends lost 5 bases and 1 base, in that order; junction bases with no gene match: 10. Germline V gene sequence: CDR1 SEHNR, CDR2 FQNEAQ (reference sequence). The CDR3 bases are TGTGCCAGCAGCGAGGGAGGCAGGGGGTATAACTATGGCTACACCTTC. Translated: CASSEGGRGYNYGYTF.

CDR3 in DNA: TGTGCCACCAGTGACACTGGGGGTAGCGGGGATTTCACAGATACGCAGTATTTT. Amino acid sequence: CATSDTGGSGDFTDTQYF. The rearrangement uses TRBV24-1 and TRBJ2-3, with 8 bases fitting TRBD2. From germline, CDR1 is KGHDR and CDR2 SFDVKD. The length of the CDR3 is 18 residues. Germline trimming cut 4 bases from V and 2 bases from J; bases unmatched to any gene: 13.

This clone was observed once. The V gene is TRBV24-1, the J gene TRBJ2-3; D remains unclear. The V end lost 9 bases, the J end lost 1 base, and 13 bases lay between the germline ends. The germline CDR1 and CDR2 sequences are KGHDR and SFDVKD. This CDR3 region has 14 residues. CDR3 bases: TGTGCCACCTCTACGTCCGGTGGCACAGATACGCAGTATTTT. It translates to CATSTSGGTDTQYF.

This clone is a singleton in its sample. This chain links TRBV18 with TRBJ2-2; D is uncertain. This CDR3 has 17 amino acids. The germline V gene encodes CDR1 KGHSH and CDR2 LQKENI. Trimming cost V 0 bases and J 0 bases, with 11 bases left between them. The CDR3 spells CASSPPAGVPNTGELFF. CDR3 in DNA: TGTGCCAGCTCACCACCGGCAGGCGTACCGAACACCGGGGAGCTGTTTTTT. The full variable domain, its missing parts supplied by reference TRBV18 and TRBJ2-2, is NAGVMQNPRHLVRRRGQEARLRCSPMKGHSHVYWYRQLPEEGLKFMVYLQKENIIDESGMPKERFSAEFPKEGPSILRIQQVVRGDSAAYFCASSPPAGVPNTGELFFGEGSRLTVL.

The CDR3 nucleotides read TGCGCCAGCAGCGCCCGGGACAGGGACACCGGGGAGCTGTTTTTT. Protein product: CASSARDRDTGELFF. The chain carries TRBV5-1 and TRBJ2-2, with 9 positions matching TRBD1. The CDR3 covers 15 residues. Trimming took 4 bases from V and 3 from J; bases not matched to a gene: 4. Germline loops: CDR1 SGHRS, CDR2 YFSETQ.

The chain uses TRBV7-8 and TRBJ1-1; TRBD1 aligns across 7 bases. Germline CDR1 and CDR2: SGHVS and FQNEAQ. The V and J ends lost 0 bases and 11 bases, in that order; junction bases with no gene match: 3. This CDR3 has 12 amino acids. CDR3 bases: TGTGCCAGCAGCTTAGCAGGGGGCTGGGCTTTCTTT. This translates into CASSLAGGWAFF.